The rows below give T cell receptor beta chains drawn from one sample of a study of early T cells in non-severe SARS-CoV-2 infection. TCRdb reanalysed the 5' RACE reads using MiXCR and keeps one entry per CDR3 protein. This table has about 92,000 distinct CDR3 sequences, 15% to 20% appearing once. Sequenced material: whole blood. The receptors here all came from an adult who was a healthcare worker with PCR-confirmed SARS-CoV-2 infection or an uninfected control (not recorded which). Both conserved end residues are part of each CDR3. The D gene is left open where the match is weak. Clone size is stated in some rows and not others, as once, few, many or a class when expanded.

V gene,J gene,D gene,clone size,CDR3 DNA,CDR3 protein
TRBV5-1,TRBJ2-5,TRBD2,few,TGCGCCAGCAAGACGGGACTAGCGGGAGGGGGCCAAGAGACCCAGTACTTC,CASKTGLAGGGQETQYF
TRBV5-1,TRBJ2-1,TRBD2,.,TGCGCCAGCAGCTTAGAAGCGGGGAACTACAATGAGCAGTTCTTC,CASSLEAGNYNEQFF
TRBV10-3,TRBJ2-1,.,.,TGTGCCATCGTGGCTGACAGTTCTGCCTACAATGAGCAGTTCTTC,CAIVADSSAYNEQFF
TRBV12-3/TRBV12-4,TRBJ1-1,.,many,TGTGCCAGCAGTTTAGAAGGGACAAGAGCTTTCTTT,CASSLEGTRAFF
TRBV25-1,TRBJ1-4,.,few,TGTGCCAGCAGTGCCTGGGGTGGAGAAAAACTGTTTTTT,CASSAWGGEKLFF
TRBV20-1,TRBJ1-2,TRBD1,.,TGCAGTGCTAGAGATCCCGGACAGGGTAATGGCTACACCTTC,CSARDPGQGNGYTF
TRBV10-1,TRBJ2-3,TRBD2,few,TGCGCCAGCAGTAAAGGACTAGCGGCCACAGATACGCAGTATTTT,CASSKGLAATDTQYF
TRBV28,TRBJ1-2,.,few,TGTGCCAGCAGTTTACGGGTGAACTATGGCTACACCTTC,CASSLRVNYGYTF
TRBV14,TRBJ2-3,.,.,TGTGCCAGCAGCCAAGTCGGGGTACTGACGGATACGCAGTATTTT,CASSQVGVLTDTQYF
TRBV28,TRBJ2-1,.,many,TGTGCCAGCAGTCCTGGGGGCCACAATGAGCAGTTCTTC,CASSPGGHNEQFF
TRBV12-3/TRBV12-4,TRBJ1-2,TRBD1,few,TGTGCCAGCAGTCCCCTGACAGGGGTCCCTGAGAATGGCTACACCTTC,CASSPLTGVPENGYTF
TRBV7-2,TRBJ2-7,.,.,TGTGCCAGCAGCTTAGATATACGGATAACCTACGAGCAGTACTTC,CASSLDIRITYEQYF
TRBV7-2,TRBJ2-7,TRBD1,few,TGTGCCAGCAGCCCCGAGGGGGCGAATCAGTACTTC,CASSPEGANQYF
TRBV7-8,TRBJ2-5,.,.,TGTGCCAGCAGCCCTCAGGGTGCCCAAGAGACCCAGTACTTC,CASSPQGAQETQYF
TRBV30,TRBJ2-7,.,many,TGTGCCTGGAGTGTAGACGGGATGGGGGAGCAGTACTTC,CAWSVDGMGEQYF
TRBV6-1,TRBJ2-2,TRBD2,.,TGTGCCAGCAGGGGAGGGGCGGGAGGATGGACCGGGGAGCTGTTTTTT,CASRGGAGGWTGELFF
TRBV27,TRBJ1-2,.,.,TGTGCCAGCAGTTGGATGAAGGAGGGCCCTCGCACCTTC,CASSWMKEGPRTF
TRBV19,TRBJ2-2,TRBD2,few,TGTGCCAGTAGTTTCGGGACTAGCGGGAGCACCGGGGAGCTGTTTTTT,CASSFGTSGSTGELFF
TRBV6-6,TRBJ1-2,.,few,TGTGCCAGCATTGGTCAGTCAGGCGACTATGGCTACACCTTC,CASIGQSGDYGYTF
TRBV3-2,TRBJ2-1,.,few,TGTGCCAGCAGCCAAGATGGGAGCCTAGCGGGATCCTACAATGAGCAGTTCTTC,CASSQDGSLAGSYNEQFF
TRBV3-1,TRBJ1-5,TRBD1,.,TGTGCCAGGGGACAGAGCAATCAGCCCCAGCATTTT,CARGQSNQPQHF
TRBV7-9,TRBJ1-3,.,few,TGTGCCAGCACCGGAGGTGCAGGAAACACCATATATTTT,CASTGGAGNTIYF
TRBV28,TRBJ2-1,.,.,TGTGCCAGCAGTTTATTAGAATTTGGTGAGCAGTTCTTC,CASSLLEFGEQFF
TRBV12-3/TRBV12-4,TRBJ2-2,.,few,TGTGCCAGCAGTTTAGTCTCTGTGTACACCGGGGAGCTGTTTTTT,CASSLVSVYTGELFF
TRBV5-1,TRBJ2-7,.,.,TGCGCCAGCAGCGGGGACAACTCCTACGAGCAGTACTTC,CASSGDNSYEQYF
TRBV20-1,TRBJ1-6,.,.,TGCAGTGCTAGACAAAGGGATGAGGGGCTAGGATCACCCCTCCACTTT,CSARQRDEGLGSPLHF
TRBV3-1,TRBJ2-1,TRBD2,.,TGTGCCAGCAGCCCTTCCGGGGGAGGGCCGGGGGGTGAGCAGTTCTTC,CASSPSGGGPGGEQFF
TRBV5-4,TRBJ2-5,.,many,TGTGCCAGCAGCTTGGAAGCTAGAGAGACCCAGTACTTC,CASSLEARETQYF
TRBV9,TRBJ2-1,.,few,TGTGCCAGCAGTCTTTTTAGTGCGAATGAGCAGTTCTTC,CASSLFSANEQFF
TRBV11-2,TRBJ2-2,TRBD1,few,TGTGCCAGCAGCCTAAGACAGGGCCCCGTCTCCGCGAACACCGGGGAGCTGTTTTTT,CASSLRQGPVSANTGELFF
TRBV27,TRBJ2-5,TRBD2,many,TGTGCCAGCAGTTCCGTAGCGGGCAAAGAGACCCAGTACTTC,CASSSVAGKETQYF
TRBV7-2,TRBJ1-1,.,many,TGTGCCAGCAGCTGGCCCGACTGGGGAATCAGGGAAGCTTTCTTT,CASSWPDWGIREAFF
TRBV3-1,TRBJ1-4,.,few,TGTGCCAGCAGCCGACGAGCAACTAATGAAAAACTGTTTTTT,CASSRRATNEKLFF
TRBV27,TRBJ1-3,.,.,TGTGCCAGCAGTTTATCCAGGGAAGCTGGAAACACCATATATTTT,CASSLSREAGNTIYF
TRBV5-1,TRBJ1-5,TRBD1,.,TGCGCCAGCAGCTTGGCCGCCGGGGGCAAGGGGACAGATACGCAGCATTTT,CASSLAAGGKGTDTQHF
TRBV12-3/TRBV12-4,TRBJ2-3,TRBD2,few,TGTGCCAGCAGTTTCTCTTTGGTAGCGGGAGATACGCAGTATTTT,CASSFSLVAGDTQYF
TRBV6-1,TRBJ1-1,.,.,TGTGCCAGCAGTCTGGATCGGGGGAACACTGAAGCTTTCTTT,CASSLDRGNTEAFF
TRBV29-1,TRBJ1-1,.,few,TGCAGCGTTGTAGGGGCCACTGAAGCTTTCTTT,CSVVGATEAFF
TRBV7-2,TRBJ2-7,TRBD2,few,TGTGCCAGCAGCCCCAGGGAGGCGGGAGTCGGCGAGCAGTACTTC,CASSPREAGVGEQYF
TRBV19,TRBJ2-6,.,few,TGTGCCAGTAGTATCCGGACTGGGGCCAACGTCCTGACTTTC,CASSIRTGANVLTF
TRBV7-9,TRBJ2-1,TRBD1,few,TGTGCCAGCAGCTCCACCGGGACAGGGGGCAGTGAGCAGTTCTTC,CASSSTGTGGSEQFF
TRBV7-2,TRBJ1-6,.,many,TGTGCCAGCAGCTTATTGCCCTCACCCCTCCACTTT,CASSLLPSPLHF
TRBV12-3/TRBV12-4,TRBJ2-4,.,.,TGTGCCAGCAGTATCTCGTGGCCGGGACCCGGGGCCAAAAACATTCAGTACTTC,CASSISWPGPGAKNIQYF
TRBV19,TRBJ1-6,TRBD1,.,TGTGCCAGTAGTATCTCCAGGGGGTCTCATTCACCCCTCCACTTT,CASSISRGSHSPLHF
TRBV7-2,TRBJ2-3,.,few,TGTGCCAGCAGCGCCAGCCCCCTCACAGATACGCAGTATTTT,CASSASPLTDTQYF
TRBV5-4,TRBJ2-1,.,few,TGTGCCAGCAGTATCCCAAACTACAATGAGCAGTTCTTC,CASSIPNYNEQFF
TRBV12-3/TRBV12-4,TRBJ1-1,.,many,TGTGCCAGCAGGGCCGGGACTCGGGCTTTCTTT,CASRAGTRAFF
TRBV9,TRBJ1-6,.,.,TGTGCCAGCAGGGAGGGTCTCTCTGATAATTCACCCCTCCACTTT,CASREGLSDNSPLHF
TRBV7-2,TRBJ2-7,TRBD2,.,TGTGCCAGCAGCCATCGGGAGGGGGCCTACGAGCAGTACTTC,CASSHREGAYEQYF
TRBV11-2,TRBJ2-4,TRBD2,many,TGTGCCAGCAGCTCGATTGAGAGTAGCGGGAGGGTCATTCAGTACTTC,CASSSIESSGRVIQYF
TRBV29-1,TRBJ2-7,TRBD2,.,TGCAGCGTTGTTTTGGCTGGGACTAGGTACGAGCAGCACTTC,CSVVLAGTRYEQHF